These 17 T cell receptor beta chains were all obtained from the same sample, sequenced in a study of early T cells in non-severe SARS-CoV-2 infection. TCRdb fed the 5' RACE reads into MiXCR, producing one record per CDR3 protein. The table lists 70,000 to 95,000 distinct CDR3 sequences, 13% to 15% of them singletons. Sequences were obtained from whole blood. These TCRs come from an adult who was a healthcare worker with PCR-confirmed SARS-CoV-2 infection or an uninfected control (not recorded which).

This clonotype was observed a few times. The chain employs TRBV5-4 and TRBJ2-5; perhaps TRBD1 as D (6 bases). Germline V gives CDR1 SGHNT, CDR2 YYREEE (reference sequence). With 3 bases removed from V and 4 bases from J, the gap between germline ends came to 16 bases. This CDR3 region has 15 residues. For the CDR3, the DNA is TGTGCCAGCAGCTCAATTATGGGGGCGGCAGAGACCCAGTACTTC. Residues: CASSSIMGAAETQYF.

The rearrangement joins TRBV20-1 to TRBJ1-2, with 8 bases lining up with TRBD1. The CDR3 sequence is 14 residues long. V lost 3 bases and J lost 4; bases outside the gene matches: 7. The germline CDR1 and CDR2 sequences are DFQATT and SNEGSKA (reference sequence). CDR3 in DNA: TGCAGTGCTAGGGACAGGGTATCAGTCTATGGCTACACCTTC. Translation gives CSARDRVSVYGYTF.

This clonotype was observed a few times. The chain is built from TRBV6-5 and TRBJ1-1; 7 bases align to TRBD1. With V trimmed by 5 bases and J by 14 bases, 11 bases remained unmatched. The CDR3 has 12 amino acids. In germline, CDR1 is MNHEY, CDR2 SVGAGI. This CDR3 is CASSLRGHDPFF. CDR3 bases: TGTGCCAGCAGTCTGAGGGGGCACGACCCCTTCTTT.

V and J are TRBV20-1 and TRBJ2-2; D might be TRBD1 (7 bases). V shed 6 bases and J shed 0 bases, with 14 bases lying between them. This CDR3 contains 15 residues. Germline V gene lookup returns CDR1 DFQATT and CDR2 SNEGSKA (reference sequence). CDR3: CSASQGGPNTGELFF. CDR3 DNA sequence: TGCAGTGCGTCCCAGGGGGGCCCGAACACCGGGGAGCTGTTTTTT.

The rearrangement joins TRBV10-2 to TRBJ1-2; 11 positions agree with TRBD1. Germline V lookup: CDR1 WSHSY, CDR2 SAAADI. V lost 3 bases to trimming and J lost 4 bases; unmatched junction nucleotides: 4. The CDR3 runs 15 residues. CDR3 residues: CASSDGQGAIYGYTF. Written as DNA, the CDR3 is TGCGCCAGCAGTGACGGACAGGGGGCGATCTATGGCTACACCTTC.

V gene TRBV3-1 combines with J gene TRBJ2-5; 8 nucleotides align to TRBD2. The CDR3 extends over 15 amino acids. Germline trimming cut 4 bases from V and 3 bases from J; bases unmatched to any gene: 7. Germline V lookup: CDR1 LGHDT, CDR2 YNNKEL (reference sequence). Here the CDR3 reads CASSPRGAGEETQYF. CDR3 nucleotides: TGTGCCAGCAGCCCTCGGGGAGCGGGGGAAGAGACCCAGTACTTC.

There are many counts of this clonotype. The chain has TRBV12-3 or TRBV12-4 and TRBJ2-2, with D unresolved. The CDR3 spans 12 residues. V gave up 3 bases and J gave up 5 bases, with 4 bases separating them. The CDR3 bases are TGTGCCAGCAGTTTTGGGACCGGGGAGCTGTTTTTT. It encodes CASSFGTGELFF.

This sequence joins TRBV27 and TRBJ1-4; a possible D gene is TRBD1 (6 bases). CDR3 size: 15 residues. Trimming cost V 5 bases and J 7 bases, with 17 bases left between them. Per germline, CDR1 MNHEY and CDR2 SMNVEV (reference sequence). The CDR3 sequence: CASSRFWAGAEKLFF. CDR3 sequence (DNA): TGTGCCAGCAGTAGGTTTTGGGCAGGGGCTGAAAAACTGTTTTTT.

This clonotype turned up a few times. The chain is built from TRBV20-1 and TRBJ1-2; TRBD1 matches at 7 bases. V lost 4 bases and J lost 8; bases outside the gene matches: 16. The CDR3 contains 15 residues. Germline values: CDR1 DFQATT, CDR2 SNEGSKA (reference sequence). The CDR3 protein is CSATLGGDRAEGYTF. CDR3 DNA sequence: TGCAGTGCTACCCTTGGGGGAGACAGGGCGGAAGGCTACACCTTC.

This clonotype was detected ten times or more. This chain connects TRBV29-1 to TRBJ2-5, with a possible D match to TRBD2 (7 bases). CDR3 length equals 13 residues. CDR1 SQVTM and CDR2 ANQGSEA come from the germline V gene. Trimming took off 6 bases at V and 7 bases at J, with 18 bases between the two ends. CDR3 sequence: CSVDPLGGGTQYF. As DNA, the CDR3 is TGCAGCGTCGACCCTTTAGGGGGGGGGACCCAGTACTTC. The full variable domain, in which reference TRBV29-1 and TRBJ2-5 provide the parts outside the CDR3, is SAVISQKPSRDICQRGTSLTIQCQVDSQVTMMFWYRQQPGQSLTLIATANQGSEATYESGFVIDKFPISRPNLTFSTLTVSNMSPEDSSIYLCSVDPLGGGTQYFGPGTRLLVL.

A few counts support this clonotype. The chain combines TRBV3-1 with TRBJ2-1; 10 bases map to TRBD2. The germline CDR1 and CDR2 sequences are LGHDT and YNNKEL (reference sequence). Losses at the gene ends were 3 bases for V and 2 bases for J; bases not matched to a gene: 7. The CDR3 sequence is 17 residues long. This chain's CDR3 is CASSHLALAGAYNEQFF. CDR3 sequence (DNA): TGTGCCAGCAGCCATCTCGCCCTAGCGGGGGCCTACAATGAGCAGTTCTTC.

There are a few counts of this clonotype. The chain couples TRBV7-2 to TRBJ1-2, with D perhaps TRBD1 (6 bases). With 3 bases removed from V and 5 bases from J, the gap between germline ends came to 13 bases. CDR1 SGHTA and CDR2 FQGNSA come from the germline V gene. The CDR3 runs 14 residues. CDR3 bases: TGTGCCAGCAGCTTGGGAGGGACATCGTATGGCTACACCTTC. Its protein is CASSLGGTSYGYTF.

This sequence joins TRBV18 and TRBJ1-4, with D possibly matching TRBD1 (5 bases). The V gene's germline CDR1 is KGHSH and CDR2 LQKENI. The CDR3 totals 15 residues. The V and J ends lost 1 base and 4 bases respectively, with 10 bases between them. CDR3 in amino acids: CASSPQGAGNEKLFF. CDR3 nucleotides: TGTGCCAGCTCACCACAAGGGGCTGGTAATGAAAAACTGTTTTTT.

V gene TRBV6-5 combines with J gene TRBJ1-4, with D possibly being TRBD1 (6 bases). Trimming stripped 11 bases from V and 6 bases from J, with 13 bases between. This CDR3 contains 12 residues. In germline, CDR1 is MNHEY, CDR2 SVGAGI. The CDR3 protein is CAVQGSDEKLFF. CDR3 in DNA: TGTGCCGTACAGGGTTCGGATGAAAAACTGTTTTTT.

This clonotype turned up a few times. This chain joins TRBV12-3 or TRBV12-4 and TRBJ1-1, with D possibly matching TRBD1 (6 bases). V was cut by 5 bases and J by 4 bases, with 17 bases left in between. The CDR3 has 15 amino acids. DNA for the CDR3: TGTGCCAGCAGTCTCCGGGGGGCCCTAATCACTGAAGCTTTCTTT. Protein sequence: CASSLRGALITEAFF.

This clonotype was seen at least ten times. This rearrangement joins TRBV21-1 to TRBJ2-3; TRBD2 is taken as the D call from the table, unchecked against the DNA. TRBV21-1 is a pseudogene segment. CDR3 length equals 16 residues. CDR3 DNA: TGTGCCAGCAGCAAAGCGCGGAGGTCCGCCGCAGATACGCAGTATTTT. It yields the protein CASSKARRSAADTQYF.

This clonotype was picked up many times. This chain uses TRBV7-9 with TRBJ1-1, with TRBD1 matching 11 bases. Germline lookup yields CDR1 SEHNR and CDR2 FQNEAQ (reference sequence). J was trimmed by 4 bases and V by 6 bases; bases with no gene match: 4. The CDR3 totals 14 residues. CDR3 DNA sequence: TGTGCCAGCAGTGGACAGGGGGCGGTCACTGAAGCTTTCTTT. Translation: CASSGQGAVTEAFF.